The rows below give T cell receptor beta chains drawn from one sample of a study of cytomegalovirus exposure and HLA in healthy donors. The data were produced by immunoSEQ multiplex PCR, yet TCRdb's version contains in-frame clones alone and is incomplete. The sample records approximately 160,000 clones, roughly 71% being singletons. Material for sequencing was PBMCs. The receptors here all came from a woman between 45 and 60 years old in good health and CMV-seropositive. Each CDR3 is given without its conserved first and last residue. The order of the fields is clone size, J gene, V gene, CDR3 length, CDR3 protein. Clone size appears in some rows only: once, few, many, or a class for an expanded clone.

.,TRBJ2-1,TRBV4-2,14,ASSHSTGDRVNEQF
.,TRBJ2-6,TRBV5-1,14,ASSWSTLSGANVLT
.,TRBJ1-1,TRBV19,12,ASTSIDRGVKAF
.,TRBJ1-3,TRBV2,12,ASSVYTPGNTIY
.,TRBJ2-5,TRBV30,10,AWTTDQETQY
.,TRBJ2-2,TRBV7-8,14,ASSLDGGALIGELF
few,TRBJ1-1,TRBV6-1,17,ASSEQTGGRVCCNTEAF
few,TRBJ1-2,TRBV4-1,14,ASSQDRQVPNYGYT
.,TRBJ1-5,TRBV5-1,13,ASSWGTGSEQPQH
few,TRBJ1-2,TRBV25-1,12,ASSFTGGTYGYT
.,TRBJ2-1,TRBV7-9,14,ASSTPGLAGSNEQF
few,TRBJ1-2,TRBV2,13,ASSEEGTTAYGYT
few,TRBJ2-3,TRBV9,12,ASSVAPIADTQY
.,TRBJ2-1,TRBV2,13,ASNLGGDRYNEQF